The 28 T cell receptor beta chains below were found in one sample sequenced in a study of cytomegalovirus exposure and HLA in healthy donors. The PCR used 60 Vbeta and 13 Jbeta primers. Produced via immunoSEQ multiplex PCR; TCRdb's table is partial and in-frame only. The sample contains 200,000 to 250,000 clones, under 90% of which appear only once. The sequencing input was PBMCs. The receptor source for this set is a human donor in good health.

V usage is TRBV18 and J usage is TRBJ2-2; 10 bases line up with TRBD2. V dropped 4 bases and J dropped 3; count of bases not matched to a gene: 8. The CDR3 has 17 amino acids. Germline lookup yields CDR1 KGHSH and CDR2 LQKENI. CDR3 sequence reads: CASSRTGTSDHTGELFF. Written as DNA, the CDR3 is TGTGCCAGCTCACGCACCGGGACTAGCGACCACACCGGGGAGCTGTTTTTT.

The chain combines TRBV21-1 with TRBJ2-3; the DNA was not compared with TRBD2, the D call given in the table. TRBV21-1 is tagged as a pseudogene. The CDR3 consists of 16 residues. CDR3 nucleotides: TGTGCCAGCAGCAAGCACACTATACGGGGCACAGATACGCAGTATTTT. It is translated as CASSKHTIRGTDTQYF.

Comments on this clone: An end of the junction differs from the germline gene, which may be a read error. The genes are TRBV7-9 and TRBJ1-5; the D gene is possibly TRBD1 (6 bases). The CDR3 has 13 amino acids. Germline lookup yields CDR1 SEHNR and CDR2 FQNEAQ (reference sequence). The CDR3 loop is CSSSLGGREPQHF. The CDR3 bases are TGTTCCAGCAGCTTAGGGGGGCGGGAGCCCCAGCATTTT. Variable domain in full (rest from reference TRBV7-9 and TRBJ1-5): DTGVSQNPRHKITKRGQNVTFRCDPISEHNRLYWYRQTLGQGPEFLTYFQNEAQLEKSRLLSDRFSAERPKGSFSTLEIQRTEQGDSAMYLCSSSLGGREPQHFGDGTRLSIL.

This rearrangement joins TRBV19 to TRBJ2-3; D is ambiguous. The germline V gene encodes CDR1 LNHDA and CDR2 SQIVND (reference sequence). V was trimmed by 2 bases and J by 6 bases, leaving 9 bases between them. The CDR3 covers 13 residues. CDR3 in amino acids: CASSIPLGDTQYF. CDR3 nucleotide sequence: TGTGCCAGTAGTATACCCCTCGGGGATACGCAGTATTTT.

The sample holds a few counts of this clone. The V and J genes are TRBV29-1 and TRBJ2-5; D might be TRBD1 (5 bases). CDR3 length: 12 residues. The V end lost 3 bases, the J end lost 5 bases, and 10 bases lay between the germline ends. Germline V gene sequence: CDR1 SQVTM, CDR2 ANQGSEA. CDR3 DNA sequence: TGCAGCGTTGATAGGGGTAGGGAGACCCAGTACTTC. Protein product: CSVDRGRETQYF.

This clone was counted a few times. The chain combines TRBV4-1 with TRBJ2-1; D perhaps matches TRBD1 (5 bases). CDR3 length: 15 amino acids. Germline CDR1 reads MGHRA; CDR2 reads YSYEKL. Trimming took off 3 bases at V and 3 bases at J, with 12 bases between the two ends. CDR3 loop: CASSHIARDYNEQFF. Here the CDR3 DNA reads TGCGCCAGCAGCCATATTGCCAGGGACTACAATGAGCAGTTCTTC.

This clone was seen a handful of times. The CDR3 is CASSLNGGASGQETQYF. CDR3 sequence (DNA): TGTGCCAGCAGCTTAAACGGAGGGGCTAGCGGCCAAGAGACCCAGTACTTC. The J gene is TRBJ2-5, the V gene TRBV7-3, with 7 bases that match TRBD2. Germline loops: CDR1 SGHTA, CDR2 FQGTGA. There are 17 residues in the CDR3. Losses at the gene ends were 1 base for V and 1 base for J; bases not matched to a gene: 9.

The chain recombines TRBV6-9 with TRBJ1-5, with D perhaps matching TRBD1 (6 bases). Trimming took 4 bases from V and 3 from J, leaving 19 bases between them. The CDR3 consists of 17 residues. Germline-derived CDR1 and CDR2 are MNHGY and SVAAGI. Written as DNA, the CDR3 is TGTGCCAGCAGTTCCCATAGGTCTCTGGGACACAATCAGCCCCAGCATTTT. This codes for CASSSHRSLGHNQPQHF.

The V gene is TRBV28, the J gene TRBJ2-5; D gene ambiguous. Germline CDR1 MDHEN, CDR2 SYDVKM. The V gene lost 2 bases and the J gene lost 5 bases, with 21 bases spanning the gap. The CDR3 is 17 amino acids. DNA of the CDR3: TGTGCCAGCAGTTTAGGCCCGGGTCAAAAAAGCCGGGAGACCCAGTACTTC. Amino acids: CASSLGPGQKSRETQYF.

The chain combines TRBV19 with TRBJ1-2; D might be TRBD1 (5 bases). Germline V gives CDR1 LNHDA, CDR2 SQIVND (reference sequence). This CDR3 region has 14 residues. V lost 5 bases to trimming and J lost 4 bases, with 14 bases between them. The CDR3 is CASSHTGKSYGYTF. The CDR3 DNA reads as TGTGCCAGTAGTCATACAGGAAAGAGCTATGGCTACACCTTC.

J is TRBJ2-1 and V is TRBV30; 8 bases align to TRBD1. Germline CDR1 GTSNPN, CDR2 SVGIG (reference sequence). The junction had 10 bases not matched to a gene; V was cut back by 0 bases and J by 12 bases. The CDR3 length is 14 residues. The CDR3 DNA reads as TGTGCCTGGAGTGTACATGCAGGGGGCAAGGGGCAGTTCTTC. Its protein product is CAWSVHAGGKGQFF.

This clone was seen a single time. The chain links TRBV19 to TRBJ1-1, with D unresolved. The CDR3 covers 13 residues. V gave up 0 bases and J gave up 6 bases, with 8 bases separating them. Per the germline V gene, CDR1 is LNHDA and CDR2 is SQIVND (reference sequence). The CDR3 DNA is TGTGCCAGTAGTATAGATGAGGGTCCTGAAGCTTTCTTT. This encodes CASSIDEGPEAFF.

The chain carries TRBV5-4 and TRBJ2-1; D is possibly TRBD2 (6 bases). The CDR3 length is 15 residues. Trimming cost V 2 bases and J 2 bases, with 11 bases left between them. Germline CDR1 and CDR2: SGHNT and YYREEE (reference sequence). The CDR3, as DNA: TGTGCCAGCAGCTTAGGCGGACTAACCTACAATGAGCAGTTCTTC. Translation gives CASSLGGLTYNEQFF.

The V gene is TRBV4-2, the J gene TRBJ2-1; D gene uncertain. V was pared by 1 base and J by 5 bases, with 9 bases between. Germline CDR1 is LGHNA and CDR2 is YNFKEQ. There are 14 residues in the CDR3. DNA of the CDR3: TGTGCCAGCAGCCAAGTTTCAGGAAACAATGAGCAGTTCTTC. Protein product: CASSQVSGNNEQFF.

In nucleotides, the CDR3 is TGTGCCAGCAGTTATCGAGGCAACAATCAGCCCCAGCATTTT. This translates into CASSYRGNNQPQHF. The chain is built from TRBV6-5 and TRBJ1-5; D not resolved. V lost 3 bases, J lost 3 bases, and 9 bases lay in between. This CDR3 has 14 residues. Germline V lookup: CDR1 MNHEY, CDR2 SVGAGI.

The genes are TRBV19 and TRBJ2-7; 11 bases map to TRBD1. Germline values: CDR1 LNHDA, CDR2 SQIVND (reference sequence). The CDR3 totals 16 residues. V shed 4 bases, J shed 1 base, and the junction held 6 bases outside the gene matches. The CDR3 loop reads CASSKPGTGGSYEQYF. CDR3 in DNA: TGTGCCAGTAGTAAACCCGGGACAGGGGGTTCCTACGAGCAGTACTTC.

The J gene is TRBJ2-7, the V gene TRBV18, with D perhaps TRBD1 (6 bases). V was cut by 1 base and J by 5 bases, with 15 bases left in between. The germline CDR1 and CDR2 sequences are KGHSH and LQKENI. The CDR3 is 15 residues long. CDR3 DNA: TGTGCCAGCTCACCACGGTCAACAGGGATCCACGAGCAGTACTTC. Its protein is CASSPRSTGIHEQYF.

CDR3 sequence: CATTPAPRGDTQYF. The DNA of the CDR3 is TGTGCCACCACACCTGCTCCACGGGGGGATACGCAGTATTTT. The rearrangement joins TRBV6-5 to TRBJ2-3, with D possibly TRBD2 on 6 matching bases. Germline CDR1 is MNHEY and CDR2 is SVGAGI. This CDR3 contains 14 residues. V was trimmed by 10 bases and J by 6 bases, leaving 20 bases between them.

The rearrangement joins TRBV15 to TRBJ2-7; possible D gene TRBD2, 5 bases. The CDR3 is 14 amino acids. Germline V gene sequence: CDR1 LNHNV, CDR2 YYDKDF (reference sequence). V was clipped by 1 base and J by 2 bases, with 9 bases between them. DNA of the CDR3: TGTGCCACCAGCAGAGGTGACTACCCCTACGAGCAGTACTTC. This gives the protein CATSRGDYPYEQYF.

The chain uses TRBV5-1 and TRBJ2-5, with a tentative D call TRBD1 (5 bases). The CDR3 sequence is 15 residues long. Germline V gene sequence: CDR1 SGHRS, CDR2 YFSETQ. Between the trimmed V and J ends, which lost 1 base and 2 bases, there was a span of 12 bases. The CDR3, as DNA: TGCGCCAGCAGCTTGCAGGGCAACATTCAAGAGACCCAGTACTTC. Protein: CASSLQGNIQETQYF.

This chain joins TRBV5-1 and TRBJ2-3; D is perhaps TRBD2 (6 bases). Trimming stripped 0 bases from V and 4 bases from J, with 15 bases between. CDR3 length: 16 residues. Germline V gene data show CDR1 as SGHRS and CDR2 as YFSETQ. DNA of the CDR3: TGCGCCAGCAGCTTGGGTCACAGAGCTAGCGCAGATACGCAGTATTTT. Translation gives CASSLGHRASADTQYF.

The V and J genes are TRBV7-3 and TRBJ1-1; D gene uncertain. The CDR3 runs to 13 residues. The V gene's germline CDR1 is SGHTA and CDR2 FQGTGA. V was clipped by 4 bases and J by 8 bases, with 14 bases between them. CDR3 region: CASSYDGRSEAFF. The CDR3 bases are TGTGCCAGCAGCTACGACGGGAGGTCAGAAGCTTTCTTT.

The CDR3 nucleotides are TGTGCCAGCTCACCACAACTAGCGGGAGGGAAAGTGGAGCAGTTCTTC. Protein product: CASSPQLAGGKVEQFF. V gene TRBV18 combines with J gene TRBJ2-1; TRBD2 aligns across 13 bases. V was clipped by 1 base and J by 10 bases; unmatched bases: 7. The CDR3 sequence is 16 residues long. Germline CDR1 KGHSH, CDR2 LQKENI. The complete variable domain, with remaining parts taken from reference TRBV18 and TRBJ2-1, reads NAGVMQNPRHLVRRRGQEARLRCSPMKGHSHVYWYRQLPEEGLKFMVYLQKENIIDESGMPKERFSAEFPKEGPSILRIQQVVRGDSAAYFCASSPQLAGGKVEQFFGPGTRLTVL.

In its sample, this clone was seen a few times. The chain couples TRBV5-5 to TRBJ1-2; 7 nucleotides line up with TRBD1. With V trimmed by 5 bases and J by 7 bases, 11 bases remained unmatched. Germline V gene data show CDR1 as SGHKS and CDR2 as YYEKEE (reference sequence). This CDR3 is 14 amino acids long. As DNA, the CDR3 is TGTGCCAGCAGTTTGCTGGAGGGGGCTGGTGGCTACACCTTC. Residues: CASSLLEGAGGYTF.

The chain combines TRBV21-1 with TRBJ1-1. TRBV21-1 has pseudogene status. This CDR3 has 12 residues. The CDR3 bases are TGTGCCAGCAGCAAAGCCGACACTGAAGCTTTCTTT. It translates to CASSKADTEAFF.

A few counts support this clone. V and J are TRBV6-5 and TRBJ2-2; no reliable D call. This CDR3 is built from 16 residues. The V gene lost 0 bases and the J gene lost 2 bases, with 10 bases spanning the gap. Germline loops: CDR1 MNHEY, CDR2 SVGAGI. The CDR3 sequence: CASSYSELLNTGELFF. CDR3 coding DNA: TGTGCCAGCAGTTACTCGGAGCTCCTCAACACCGGGGAGCTGTTTTTT.

In its sample, this clone was seen a few times. V is TRBV7-9 and J is TRBJ1-5; 8 nucleotides agree with TRBD1. Trimming removed 0 bases from V and 5 bases from J; junction bases left unmatched: 9. The CDR3 consists of 17 residues. Germline V gives CDR1 SEHNR, CDR2 FQNEAQ (reference sequence). The CDR3 region is CASSLAPAGGMDQPQHF. The CDR3 nucleotides are TGTGCCAGCAGCTTAGCTCCGGCAGGGGGCATGGATCAGCCCCAGCATTTT.

This clone has a handful of counts. The gene calls are TRBV7-8 and TRBJ2-5, with 7 bases that match TRBD1. With the DNA end fitting TRBJ2-7 better, the J assignment may be wrong. Germline CDR1 and CDR2: SGHVS and FQNEAQ. This CDR3 is built from 14 residues. In DNA, the CDR3 is TGTGCCAGCAGCTTATCAGGGGGAAACTACGAGCAGTACTTC. The encoded protein is CASSLSGGNYEQYF.